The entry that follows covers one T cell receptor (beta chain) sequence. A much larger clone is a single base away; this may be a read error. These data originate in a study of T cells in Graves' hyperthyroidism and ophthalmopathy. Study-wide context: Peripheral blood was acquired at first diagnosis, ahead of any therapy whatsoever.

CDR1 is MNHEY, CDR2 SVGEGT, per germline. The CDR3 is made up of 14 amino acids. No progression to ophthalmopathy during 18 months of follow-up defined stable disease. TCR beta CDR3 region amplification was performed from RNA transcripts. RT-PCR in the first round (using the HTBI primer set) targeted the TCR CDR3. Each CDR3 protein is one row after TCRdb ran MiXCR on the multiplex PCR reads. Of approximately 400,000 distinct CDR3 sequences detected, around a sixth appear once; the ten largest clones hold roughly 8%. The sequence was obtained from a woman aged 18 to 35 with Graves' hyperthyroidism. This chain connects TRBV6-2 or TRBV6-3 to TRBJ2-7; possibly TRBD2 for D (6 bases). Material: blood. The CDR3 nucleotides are TGTGTCAGCGGCGGAGGGAACGTGGGTGGGGAGCAGTACTTC. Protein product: CVSGGGNVGGEQYF.